The present entry profiles one TCR beta chain with its context. The V gene lost 0 bases and the J gene lost 5 bases, with 7 bases spanning the gap. The CDR3 spans 14 residues. Per the germline V gene, CDR1 is KGHSH and CDR2 is LQKENI. This sample is drawn from a study of CD8 T cells in Susac syndrome. Study-level background: Patients with Susac syndrome were therapy-naive, treated with corticosteroids, or treated with intravenous immunoglobulin alone when blood was collected.

High-throughput TCR beta sequencing covered peripheral CD8+ and CD4+ T cells. Random hexamers were used to reverse transcribe the RNA input (about 0.5 to 1 ug). Coverage of TCR beta CDR3 amplification by immunoSEQ multiplex PCR extended to 54 Vbeta and 13 Jbeta. Via MiXCR, TCRdb re-called the immunoSEQ multiplex PCR reads, giving one row per CDR3 protein. The table lists about 140,000 distinct CDR3 sequences, 95% of them singletons. This sequence joins TRBV18 and TRBJ1-4, with D possibly matching TRBD1 (5 bases). The TCR was taken from a human donor with Susac syndrome. Sequences were obtained from CD4+ T cells from PBMCs. CDR3 residues: CASSPPEGNEKLFF. DNA for the CDR3: TGTGCCAGCTCACCACCCGAGGGGAATGAAAAACTGTTTTTT. The full variable domain, in which reference TRBV18 and TRBJ1-4 provide the parts outside the CDR3, is NAGVMQNPRHLVRRRGQEARLRCSPMKGHSHVYWYRQLPEEGLKFMVYLQKENIIDESGMPKERFSAEFPKEGPSILRIQQVVRGDSAAYFCASSPPEGNEKLFFGSGTQLSVL.